This T cell receptor beta chain was profiled in a study of T cell responses to AZD1222 COVID-19 vaccine. Regarding the study as a whole: Unmutated variant regions are reportedly targeted by nearly half of spike-specific TCRs. Regions 160-218 and 743-854 dominated among vaccine-associated CD4 TCRs spanning spike. Clonal diversity may have been underestimated, and the donors were mostly white British, with more females than males. In all cases, repertoires were sampled only after the peak T cell response.

Profiling relied on immunoSEQ multiplex PCR, and the TCRdb table lists in-frame clones only, not all of them. The sample holds some 150,000 clones, approximately 90% seen once. This CDR3 comprises 12 residues. About this clone itself: Its target is not known.

The chain is built from TRBV12-2 and TRBJ1-5. TRBV12-2 has pseudogene status. The receptor was isolated from an adult in good health. The material was peripheral blood, obtained on day 0 of MenACWY control vaccination. CDR3 in DNA: TGTGCAAGTCGCTTAGGGACCCGGCCCCAGCATTTT. It translates to CASRLGTRPQHF.